The present entry profiles one TCR beta chain with its context. Its antigen is currently unknown. This CDR3 contains 15 residues. Trimming took 2 bases from V and 8 from J; bases not matched to a gene: 6. Germline CDR1 is SGHVS and CDR2 is FQNEAQ. These data originate in a study of shared clonotypes between healthy human individuals. About the research overall: CD4 naive and memory got three plates each, CD8 naive two, CD8 memory one.

Here immunoSEQ multiplex PCR was the method, and the copy in TCRdb shows in-frame clones only, minus some. The sample lists more than 2 million clones, 80% to 95% occurring once. General study findings and limits: Sequencing depth was a factor that was expected to affect clonotype sharing among donors.

The naive CD8 fraction comprised CD45RO-negative cells positively selected for CCR7 and excluded terminally differentiated effector memory CD45RA+ cells. V and J are TRBV7-8 and TRBJ2-1; 10 positions match TRBD1. The sequence derives from a man younger than 35 in good health. Some clones in this sample may be carry-over from other donors' samples. The specimen sequenced was naive CD8+ T cells from PBMCs. CDR3 amino acids: CASSLFGTGDHEQFF. The CDR3 DNA sequence: TGTGCCAGCAGCTTATTCGGGACAGGGGATCATGAGCAGTTCTTC.